This record concerns one T cell receptor beta chain sequence. Sequence at one end of the junction differs from germline and may be a read error. These data come from a study of blood T cell repertoires in COVID-19. Overall study: Collection of acute and convalescent COVID-19 samples took place in the United States, Italy and Spain. PBMCs, B-cell-depleted T cells, or T cells were the source of the cDNA or gDNA that made up the material.

Original methodology: Amplification from reference gene primers served as the basis for estimated nucleated cell counts. TCRdb's table, derived via immunoSEQ multiplex PCR, lists solely in-frame clones and lacks some. D and trimming come from the DNA, and the V and J calls and clone size come from that table. The sample carries 140,000 to 150,000 clones, approximately 80% recorded once. The CDR3 loop spans 14 amino acids. In germline, CDR1 is SQVTM, CDR2 ANQGSEA. The chain links TRBV29-1 to TRBJ2-1, with TRBD2 matching over 7 bases. The sequence derives from a human donor in a cohort sampled during active COVID-19. Sequencing was carried out using peripheral blood. CDR3 sequence: CSVEKATSVLLRVF. DNA of the CDR3: TGCAGCGTTGAAAAGGCCACTAGCGTCCTCTTGAGGGTCTTC.